A single sample gave rise to the 9 T cell receptor beta chains below, sequenced in a study of blood T cell repertoires in COVID-19 (dated by TCRdb to 2018 to 2020). Library creation used the immunoSEQ multiplex PCR assay. The table comes from immuneACCESS by way of TCRdb, which keeps in-frame sequences with V and J called. Part of the clones is missing from these tables; in studies checked, under half for an unresolved V gene and the rest for unknown reasons. This sample comprises tens of thousands of clones, roughly 86% of them detected only once. The biggest ten clones account for roughly 4.5% of the sample. Sequenced input: peripheral blood. The origin of the receptors is a man aged 50 to 59 with active or convalescent COVID-19.

The V call is TRBV11-2, the J call TRBJ1-2; perhaps TRBD1 as D (5 bases). The germline V and J ends were trimmed by 0 bases and 2 bases, with 10 bases remaining between them. The CDR3 length is 15 residues. Per the germline V gene, CDR1 is SGHAT and CDR2 is FQNNGV. CDR3 sequence (DNA): TGTGCCAGCAGCTTAGATCCCGCAGGGAACTATGGCTACACCTTC. This encodes CASSLDPAGNYGYTF.

The chain joins TRBV28 to TRBJ1-2; 7 bases agree with TRBD1. V was clipped by 7 bases and J by 1 base; unmatched bases: 6. CDR3 size: 14 residues. The V gene's germline CDR1 is MDHEN and CDR2 SYDVKM. The chain's CDR3 is CASTGQPFNYGYTF. CDR3 bases: TGTGCCAGCACGGGACAGCCGTTTAACTATGGCTACACCTTC.

This chain connects TRBV7-9 to TRBJ1-1; D is undetermined. The CDR3 consists of 14 residues. V was cut by 8 bases and J by 1 base, with 14 bases left in between. Germline V gives CDR1 SEHNR, CDR2 FQNEAQ (reference sequence). The CDR3 sequence is CASLRKEENTEAFF. The CDR3 DNA is TGTGCCAGCCTTCGGAAGGAGGAGAACACTGAAGCTTTCTTT.

The chain combines TRBV24-1 with TRBJ2-7; D not resolved. CDR1 and CDR2 (germline): KGHDR, SFDVKD. The CDR3 length is 15 residues. V was cut by 1 base and J by 3 bases, with 12 bases left in between. The CDR3 region has the DNA TGTGCCACCAGTGATTTTAGAGACAACCACTACGAGCAGTACTTC. This codes for CATSDFRDNHYEQYF.

The chain employs TRBV18 and TRBJ1-3; TRBD1 aligns across 7 bases. This CDR3 is 16 amino acids long. The germline CDR1 and CDR2 sequences are KGHSH and LQKENI. Losses at the gene ends were 2 bases for V and 0 bases for J; bases not matched to a gene: 4. The CDR3 here is CASSPLGQDSGNTIYF. In nucleotides, the CDR3 is TGTGCCAGCTCACCATTAGGACAGGACTCTGGAAACACCATATATTTT.

This rearrangement joins TRBV12-3 or TRBV12-4 to TRBJ1-1; the match to TRBD1 covers 8 bases. This CDR3 is built from 13 residues. The V gene end was trimmed by 7 bases and the J gene end by 4 bases; junction bases not matched to a gene: 5. The CDR3 spells CASTKTGVTEAFF. The CDR3 DNA follows: TGTGCCAGCACCAAGACAGGGGTCACTGAAGCTTTCTTT.

The chain joins TRBV6-6 to TRBJ2-7; D gene unclear. Germline CDR1 and CDR2: MNHNY and SVGAGI (reference sequence). V was trimmed by 6 bases and J by 0 bases, leaving 9 bases between them. The CDR3 contains 13 residues. For the CDR3, the DNA is TGTGCCAGCAGCCAGGCGAGCTCCTACGAGCAGTACGTC. Protein: CASSQASSYEQYV.

This rearrangement joins TRBV2 to TRBJ2-1, with D unclear. The CDR3 loop spans 14 amino acids. Between the trimmed V and J ends, which lost 3 bases and 0 bases, there was a span of 6 bases. The germline CDR1 and CDR2 sequences are SNHLY and FYNNEI. CDR3 coding DNA: TGTGCCAGCAGTGATCCGGGCTCCTACAATGAGCAGTTCTTC. Amino acid sequence: CASSDPGSYNEQFF.

V is TRBV10-2 and J is TRBJ2-5; D perhaps matches TRBD2 (5 bases). The CDR3 is 13 residues long. Deletions cut 4 bases from V and 0 bases from J, with 6 bases between. Germline CDR1 WSHSY, CDR2 SAAADI. The CDR3 loop reads CASSGGHQETQYF. The CDR3 coding sequence is TGCGCCAGCAGTGGAGGGCACCAAGAGACCCAGTACTTC.